This T cell receptor (beta chain) came from a study of siplizumab effects on memory and regulatory T cells. V lost 1 base to trimming and J lost 4 bases; unmatched junction nucleotides: 13. CDR1 is GTSNPN and CDR2 is SVGIG in the germline V gene (reference sequence). The CDR3 extends over 17 amino acids. A note on this clone: Its antigen remains unidentified.

Method: immunoSEQ multiplex PCR; TCRdb's copy keeps in-frame clones and lacks some. The table includes roughly 56,000 clones, less than 98% detected once. Findings of the study overall: In the presence of siplizumab, alloreactive sequences traceable to unstimulated CD4+ memory cells were significantly reduced.

Sequenced: naive CD8+ T cells sorted from blood. This receptor was identified in a human donor in good health. The chain recombines TRBV30 with TRBJ2-7; 10 bases agree with TRBD2. The CDR3 region is CAWSAQRAGGPTYEQYF. The CDR3 region has the DNA TGTGCCTGGAGTGCGCAACGAGCGGGAGGGCCTACGTACGAGCAGTACTTC. Full variable domain (remainder filled in from reference TRBV30 and TRBJ2-7): SQTIHQWPATLVQPVGSPLSLECTVEGTSNPNLYWYRQAAGRGLQLLFYSVGIGQISSEVPQNLSASRPQDRQFILSSKKLLLSDSGFYLCAWSAQRAGGPTYEQYFGPGTRLTVT.